Listed here are 14 T cell receptor beta chains from one sample, sequenced in a study of blood T cell repertoires in COVID-19. TCRdb's copy holds only in-frame clones and misses some; the assay was immunoSEQ multiplex PCR. The data show some 80,000 clones, approximately 86% seen once. Specimen: peripheral blood. These receptors were obtained from an elderly man with active or convalescent COVID-19.

The V gene is TRBV5-1, the J gene TRBJ2-3; D perhaps matches TRBD1 (5 bases). V gave up 0 bases and J gave up 2 bases, with 7 bases separating them. The CDR3 has 14 amino acids. Per the germline V gene, CDR1 is SGHRS and CDR2 is YFSETQ. In DNA, the CDR3 is TGCGCCAGCAGCTTGGGACAGCTCACAGATACGCAGTATTTT. As protein: CASSLGQLTDTQYF.

The table lists this clone with a few counts. The J gene is TRBJ1-2, the V gene TRBV19, with D perhaps TRBD1 (5 bases). The germline CDR1 and CDR2 sequences are LNHDA and SQIVND (reference sequence). The CDR3 spans 15 residues. V was trimmed by 0 bases and J by 4 bases, leaving 12 bases between them. Here the CDR3 reads CASSIDRTNVYGYTF. In DNA form, the CDR3 reads TGTGCCAGTAGTATAGACCGGACAAACGTCTATGGCTACACCTTC.

The gene calls are TRBV5-1 and TRBJ1-1; D possibly corresponds to TRBD1 (5 bases). The germline V gene has CDR1 SGHRS and CDR2 YFSETQ. CDR3 length: 10 residues. DNA of the CDR3: TGCGTTTCGGGGGGCACTGAAGCTTTCTTT. Amino acid sequence: CVSGGTEAFF.

The genes are TRBV5-6 and TRBJ2-7; D may be TRBD1 (6 bases). This CDR3 contains 15 residues. Germline V gene lookup returns CDR1 SGHDT and CDR2 YYEEEE. With 4 bases removed from V and 2 bases from J, the gap between germline ends came to 16 bases. CDR3 nucleotide sequence: TGTGCCAGCAGCCATTACAGACAGGAGACCTACGAGCAGTACGTC. Translating gives CASSHYRQETYEQYV.

The sample holds a few counts of this clone. The V gene is TRBV7-9, the J gene TRBJ2-2; unclear D gene. Looked up from germline, CDR1 is SEHNR and CDR2 is FQNEAQ (reference sequence). V shed 1 base and J shed 7 bases, with 10 bases lying between them. This CDR3 is 14 amino acids long. The CDR3 loop is CASSLGLVDGELFF. DNA for the CDR3: TGTGCCAGCAGCTTAGGACTGGTCGACGGGGAGCTGTTTTTT. Variable domain in full (rest from reference TRBV7-9 and TRBJ2-2): DTGVSQNPRHKITKRGQNVTFRCDPISEHNRLYWYRQTLGQGPEFLTYFQNEAQLEKSRLLSDRFSAERPKGSFSTLEIQRTEQGDSAMYLCASSLGLVDGELFFGEGSRLTVL.

The J gene is TRBJ2-3, the V gene TRBV7-3; D is perhaps TRBD2 (6 bases). V was pared by 2 bases and J by 2 bases, with 8 bases between. Germline CDR1 reads SGHTA; CDR2 reads FQGTGA. The CDR3 sequence is 14 residues long. The CDR3 nucleotides are TGTGCCAGCAGCTTAGGCGGGATCACAGATACGCAGTATTTT. This translates into CASSLGGITDTQYF.

V gene TRBV6-5 combines with J gene TRBJ1-4, with a weak D call TRBD1 (6 bases). The germline V gene encodes CDR1 MNHEY and CDR2 SVGAGI. With 7 bases removed from V and 0 bases from J, the gap between germline ends came to 9 bases. This CDR3 has 14 amino acids. CDR3: CASTRTATNEKLFF. In DNA, the CDR3 is TGTGCCAGCACCAGGACAGCAACTAATGAAAAACTGTTTTTT.

V and J are TRBV9 and TRBJ2-3, with 9 positions matching TRBD2. V shed 0 bases and J 1 base; nucleotides not matched to a gene: 6. Germline V gene data show CDR1 as SGDLS and CDR2 as YYNGEE. The CDR3 sequence is 17 residues long. In DNA, the CDR3 is TGTGCCAGCAGCGTAGGGGCTAGCGGGGACGGCACAGATACGCAGTATTTT. Translating gives CASSVGASGDGTDTQYF.

This clone has only a few counts. The genes are TRBV10-3 and TRBJ2-5; D is unresolved. Germline CDR1 is ENHRY and CDR2 is SYGVKD. Trimming removed 0 bases from V and 5 bases from J, with 13 bases in between. This CDR3 contains 15 residues. CDR3 in amino acids: CAISESGWPGETQYF. CDR3 in DNA: TGTGCCATCAGTGAGTCAGGTTGGCCCGGGGAGACCCAGTACTTC.

The gene calls are TRBV19 and TRBJ1-5, with 8 bases matching TRBD1. The CDR3 runs to 13 residues. Losses at the gene ends were 7 bases for V and 4 bases for J; bases not matched to a gene: 3. The germline CDR1 and CDR2 sequences are LNHDA and SQIVND (reference sequence). The CDR3 DNA is TGTGCCAGTACCCGGACAGGGAATCAGCCCCAGCATTTT. Encoded protein: CASTRTGNQPQHF.

This clone was seen more than once but under ten times. The chain recombines TRBV2 with TRBJ1-1; no firm D call. This CDR3 spans 14 amino acids. The V gene's germline CDR1 is SNHLY and CDR2 FYNNEI. The V gene lost 1 base and the J gene lost 4 bases, with 10 bases spanning the gap. The DNA for the CDR3 is TGTGCCAGCAGTGAAGATTTGGGGAGCACTGAAGCTTTCTTT. This sequence encodes CASSEDLGSTEAFF. Filled out from reference TRBV2 and TRBJ1-1, the complete variable domain reads EPEVTQTPSHQVTQMGQEVILRCVPISNHLYFYWYRQILGQKVEFLVSFYNNEISEKSEIFDDQFSVERPDGSNFTLKIRSTKLEDSAMYFCASSEDLGSTEAFFGQGTRLTVV.

The CDR3 protein is CASSQERVNYGYTF. DNA for the CDR3: TGCGCCAGCAGCCAAGAGCGGGTTAACTATGGCTACACCTTC. The rearrangement links TRBV4-1 to TRBJ1-2; D gene unclear. Trimming left V 0 bases short and J 1 base short, with 6 bases between. The germline V gene has CDR1 MGHRA and CDR2 YSYEKL. This CDR3 contains 14 residues.

The chain joins TRBV29-1 to TRBJ1-2; 8 nucleotides line up with TRBD1. The CDR3 has 15 amino acids. The junction had 12 bases not matched to a gene; V was cut back by 2 bases and J by 7 bases. Germline V lookup: CDR1 SQVTM, CDR2 ANQGSEA. In nucleotides, the CDR3 is TGCAGCGTTGAATACCAGGGGGCGTCGATTAGTGGCTACACCTTC. Translating gives CSVEYQGASISGYTF.

This chain joins TRBV4-1 and TRBJ1-3, with 8 bases lining up with TRBD1. Germline values: CDR1 MGHRA, CDR2 YSYEKL. The CDR3 loop spans 15 amino acids. V was pared by 1 base and J by 5 bases, with 4 bases of the junction left unmatched. The CDR3, as DNA: TGCGCCAGCAGCCAAGGCCAGGGGGCAAGAAACACCATATATTTT. Translating it yields CASSQGQGARNTIYF.